These 31 T cell receptor beta chains were all obtained from the same sample, sequenced in a study of T-cell reconstitution after alpha-beta-depleted transplantation in children. For TCRbeta, the library was prepared with unique molecular identifiers. MiXCR was run by TCRdb on the PCR reads, yielding one entry per CDR3 protein. This table holds 200,000 to 250,000 distinct CDR3 sequences, approximately 9.5% found once. The material was PBMCs from the stem cell graft donor, obtained from the stem cell graft. All receptors come from a human donor who donated a stem cell graft to a child with acute lymphoblastic leukemia.

The V and J genes are TRBV3-1 and TRBJ1-2; D gene uncertain. V lost 3 bases and J lost 6, with 14 bases in between. Germline V gene lookup returns CDR1 LGHDT and CDR2 YNNKEL (reference sequence). The CDR3 loop spans 14 amino acids. CDR3 loop: CASSHASSMDGYTF. The CDR3 nucleotides are TGTGCCAGCAGCCATGCGTCTTCTATGGATGGCTACACCTTC.

The rearrangement uses TRBV14 and TRBJ1-3, with TRBD1 matching 8 bases. The CDR3 has 17 residues. The ends lost 4 bases at V and 1 base at J; junction bases unmatched: 9. Germline V gene lookup returns CDR1 SGHDN and CDR2 FVKESK. CDR3 in amino acids: CASSRGIRGLSGNTIYF. DNA for the CDR3: TGTGCCAGCAGCCGAGGGATCAGGGGGCTGTCTGGAAACACCATATATTTT.

V gene TRBV20-1 combines with J gene TRBJ1-2, with D maybe TRBD1 (5 bases). CDR3 length equals 16 residues. V was cut by 2 bases and J by 4 bases, with 20 bases left in between. The V gene's germline CDR1 is DFQATT and CDR2 SNEGSKA (reference sequence). CDR3 in DNA: TGCAGTGCTAGACTCCCGGGGGGGAAGGGCGGCTATGGCTACACCTTC. This codes for CSARLPGGKGGYGYTF.

The chain links TRBV20-1 to TRBJ2-4; D possibly corresponds to TRBD1 (6 bases). The CDR3 runs to 13 residues. The V and J ends lost 5 bases and 8 bases respectively, with 16 bases between them. Germline V gene sequence: CDR1 DFQATT, CDR2 SNEGSKA (reference sequence). In nucleotides, the CDR3 is TGCAGTGCTGAGTCAGGGGCGGTTTACATTCAGTACTTC. Translated, it gives CSAESGAVYIQYF.

The rearrangement links TRBV29-1 to TRBJ1-2; D is unresolved. CDR3 size: 11 residues. Trimming took off 0 bases at V and 8 bases at J, with 7 bases between the two ends. Germline values: CDR1 SQVTM, CDR2 ANQGSEA. The CDR3 is CSVEERWGYTF. CDR3 DNA sequence: TGCAGCGTTGAAGAACGATGGGGCTACACCTTC.

This clonotype was seen at least ten times. The CDR3 nucleotides are TGCAGTGCTAGAGGGAATAGCGGGGCCACTACCTATGAGCAGTTCTTC. This gives the protein CSARGNSGATTYEQFF. The rearrangement uses TRBV20-1 and TRBJ2-1; 8 bases match TRBD2. This CDR3 has 16 amino acids. Per the germline V gene, CDR1 is DFQATT and CDR2 is SNEGSKA (reference sequence). V shed 1 base and J 8 bases; nucleotides not matched to a gene: 13.

This chain uses TRBV12-3 or TRBV12-4 with TRBJ1-5; 7 bases map to TRBD1. Trimming took 5 bases from V and 5 from J; bases not matched to a gene: 6. This CDR3 is 14 amino acids long. The CDR3 sequence is CASSPGTEDQPQHF. The CDR3 region has the DNA TGTGCCAGCAGTCCGGGGACAGAAGATCAGCCCCAGCATTTT.

This rearrangement joins TRBV9 to TRBJ1-1; 9 nucleotides align to TRBD1. The CDR3 covers 14 residues. The V and J ends lost 0 bases and 10 bases, in that order; junction bases with no gene match: 7. Germline CDR1 reads SGDLS; CDR2 reads YYNGEE. Here the CDR3 reads CASSVVTGQGRAFF. The CDR3, as DNA: TGTGCCAGCAGCGTAGTTACGGGACAGGGACGAGCTTTCTTT.

This clonotype showed up just a few times. The chain has TRBV27 and TRBJ2-1, with D tentatively TRBD1 (7 bases). Germline CDR1 reads MNHEY; CDR2 reads SMNVEV (reference sequence). CDR3 length equals 17 residues. Trimming stripped 5 bases from V and 3 bases from J, with 20 bases between. The CDR3 sequence: CASSTHTSGGSYNEQFF. In DNA, the CDR3 is TGTGCCAGCAGTACACACACTTCAGGGGGGAGCTACAATGAGCAGTTCTTC.

This chain joins TRBV7-2 and TRBJ2-3; TRBD1 is a possible D gene (6 bases). V was trimmed by 7 bases and J by 1 base, leaving 12 bases between them. Germline CDR1 reads SGHTA; CDR2 reads FQGNSA. This CDR3 has 14 amino acids. The CDR3 sequence: CASTKQGGTDTQYF. CDR3 in DNA: TGTGCCAGCACCAAACAGGGAGGCACAGATACGCAGTATTTT. Drawing the rest from reference TRBV7-2 and TRBJ2-3, the complete variable domain is GAGVSQSPSNKVTEKGKDVELRCDPISGHTALYWYRQSLGQGLEFLIYFQGNSAPDKSGLPSDRFSAERTGGSVSTLTIQRTQQEDSAVYLCASTKQGGTDTQYFGPGTRLTVL.

A few counts support this clonotype. This chain links TRBV18 with TRBJ2-7; D perhaps matches TRBD2 (5 bases). CDR3 length: 15 residues. The germline V gene has CDR1 KGHSH and CDR2 LQKENI. V lost 3 bases and J lost 3, with 15 bases in between. Here the CDR3 DNA reads TGTGCCAGCTCACCTCCCGGGGTCTCCTACTACGAGCAGTACTTC. Its protein product is CASSPPGVSYYEQYF.

The chain employs TRBV25-1 and TRBJ1-1; weak D call: TRBD1 (5 bases). Trimming stripped 4 bases from V and 0 bases from J, with 9 bases between. Germline CDR1 and CDR2: MGHDK and SYGVNS. This CDR3 region has 14 residues. CDR3 protein: CASSVTGMNTEAFF. In nucleotides, the CDR3 is TGTGCCAGCAGTGTAACAGGCATGAACACTGAAGCTTTCTTT. The variable domain in full, with the rest retrieved from reference TRBV25-1 and TRBJ1-1, is EADIYQTPRYLVIGTGKKITLECSQTMGHDKMYWYQQDPGMELHLIHYSYGVNSTEKGDLSSESTVSRIRTEHFPLTLESARPSHTSQYLCASSVTGMNTEAFFGQGTRLTVV.

This clonotype was counted at least ten times. This chain links TRBV27 with TRBJ1-1, with 8 bases matching TRBD1. Germline V CDR1 and CDR2: MNHEY, SMNVEV (reference sequence). V lost 6 bases and J lost 0; bases outside the gene matches: 6. The CDR3 is 15 residues long. In nucleotides, the CDR3 is TGTGCCAGCAGCCTCAACAGGGGGATGAACACTGAAGCTTTCTTT. Translation: CASSLNRGMNTEAFF.

This clonotype was observed many times. This CDR3 reads CASSPQTGELFF. CDR3 DNA: TGTGCCAGCAGCCCCCAGACCGGGGAGCTGTTTTTT. The genes are TRBV7-2 and TRBJ2-2; D remains unclear. The V and J ends lost 5 bases and 5 bases respectively, with 6 bases between them. CDR3 size: 12 residues. The germline V gene has CDR1 SGHTA and CDR2 FQGNSA. The complete variable domain, with remaining parts taken from reference TRBV7-2 and TRBJ2-2, reads GAGVSQSPSNKVTEKGKDVELRCDPISGHTALYWYRQSLGQGLEFLIYFQGNSAPDKSGLPSDRFSAERTGGSVSTLTIQRTQQEDSAVYLCASSPQTGELFFGEGSRLTVL.

This clonotype was observed at least ten times. CDR3 region: CSVESRSTDTQYF. The CDR3, as DNA: TGCAGCGTTGAATCGAGAAGCACAGATACGCAGTATTTT. This rearrangement joins TRBV29-1 to TRBJ2-3, with D hard to call. The ends were cut back, 2 bases at V and 0 bases at J, with 6 bases in the middle. Germline loops: CDR1 SQVTM, CDR2 ANQGSEA. CDR3 length: 13 amino acids.

This clonotype was observed many times. V is TRBV7-8 and J is TRBJ1-2; no firm D call. Germline V gene sequence: CDR1 SGHVS, CDR2 FQNEAQ. This CDR3 has 14 amino acids. Trimming removed 1 base from V and 5 bases from J, with 11 bases in between. The CDR3 region is CASSLGLSAYGYTF. CDR3 in DNA: TGTGCCAGCAGCTTAGGGCTCTCTGCTTATGGCTACACCTTC.

This clonotype has at least ten counts. The chain uses TRBV10-3 and TRBJ1-5; possibly TRBD1 for D (5 bases). From germline, CDR1 is ENHRY and CDR2 SYGVKD. V was shortened by 3 bases and J by 6 bases, with 6 bases between the two germline ends. The CDR3 length is 12 residues. Here the CDR3 DNA reads TGTGCCATCAGTGACGGGGGTCAGCCCCAGCATTTT. Translated: CAISDGGQPQHF.

At least ten counts were recorded for this clonotype. The CDR3: CSASGTGGAGGYTF. Here the CDR3 DNA reads TGCAGTGCTAGTGGGACAGGGGGCGCGGGGGGCTACACCTTC. The chain joins TRBV20-1 to TRBJ1-2, with 12 positions matching TRBD1. CDR3 length equals 14 residues. CDR1 is DFQATT and CDR2 is SNEGSKA in the germline V gene (reference sequence). Unmatched junction bases numbered 7, after V lost 3 bases and J lost 8 bases.

This chain joins TRBV20-1 and TRBJ2-3, with D perhaps given as TRBD1 or TRBD2 (6 bases each). The germline V gene has CDR1 DFQATT and CDR2 SNEGSKA (reference sequence). CDR3 length equals 15 residues. Trimming cost V 4 bases and J 5 bases, with 19 bases left between them. The DNA of the CDR3 is TGCAGTGCTAAGGGACTCGGGGGCTATGGAGATACGCAGTATTTT. This translates into CSAKGLGGYGDTQYF.

The genes are TRBV2 and TRBJ1-1; 8 nucleotides line up with TRBD1. This CDR3 comprises 13 residues. With V trimmed by 4 bases and J by 11 bases, 9 bases remained unmatched. Germline CDR1 and CDR2: SNHLY and FYNNEI. The CDR3 region is CASSVETGGQAFF. The CDR3 nucleotides are TGTGCCAGCAGTGTCGAAACAGGGGGACAGGCTTTCTTT.

To note about this clonotype: This sequence may be a read error, since a much larger clone differs from it by one base. The chain couples TRBV4-2 to TRBJ2-7; D is uncertain. CDR1 is LGHNA and CDR2 is YNFKEQ in the germline V gene. This CDR3 region has 15 residues. In DNA form, the CDR3 reads TGTGCCAGCAGCCGCGACACGTTTAGCTCCTACGAGCATTACTTC. Amino acid sequence: CASSRDTFSSYEHYF.

This clonotype was picked up many times. The chain joins TRBV5-1 to TRBJ2-5, with unresolved D. From germline, CDR1 is SGHRS and CDR2 YFSETQ. Trimming stripped 5 bases from V and 2 bases from J, with 10 bases between. The CDR3 is made up of 13 amino acids. The CDR3 DNA sequence: TGCGCCAGCAGTTTCCAGGTTCAAGAGACCCAGTACTTC. Translation gives CASSFQVQETQYF.

In this sample, this clonotype turned up many times. This sequence joins TRBV7-9 and TRBJ2-3, with TRBD2 as a possible D gene (5 bases). Germline V lookup: CDR1 SEHNR, CDR2 FQNEAQ (reference sequence). The CDR3 length is 15 residues. The ends were cut back, 4 bases at V and 3 bases at J, with 14 bases in the middle. For the CDR3, the DNA is TGTGCCAGCAGCTGGTTTGGGGAGAGTACAGATACGCAGTATTTT. Translating gives CASSWFGESTDTQYF.

As for this clonotype: It is likely a read error, because the conserved phenylalanine at the end of the CDR3 is missing. The rearrangement joins TRBV12-3 or TRBV12-4 to TRBJ2-6; maybe TRBD1 (6 bases). The CDR3 runs 16 residues. Trimming took 6 bases from V and 3 from J, leaving 15 bases between them. In nucleotides, the CDR3 is TGTGCCAGCAGCCCACTGCAGGGGTATGGGGCCAACGTCCTGACTTCC. Translated: CASSPLQGYGANVLTS.

The chain uses TRBV7-2 and TRBJ1-2; no definite D call. The CDR3 sequence is 12 residues long. V was trimmed by 5 bases and J by 3 bases, leaving 7 bases between them. Germline V gene lookup returns CDR1 SGHTA and CDR2 FQGNSA. The CDR3 sequence: CASSLTHYGYTF. CDR3 nucleotides: TGTGCCAGCAGCCTGACGCACTATGGCTACACCTTC. The whole variable domain, remainder taken from reference TRBV7-2 and TRBJ1-2, is GAGVSQSPSNKVTEKGKDVELRCDPISGHTALYWYRQSLGQGLEFLIYFQGNSAPDKSGLPSDRFSAERTGGSVSTLTIQRTQQEDSAVYLCASSLTHYGYTFGSGTRLTVV.

This clonotype has just a few counts. The gene calls are TRBV5-6 and TRBJ2-3; 10 bases fit TRBD2. CDR1 and CDR2 from the germline V gene are SGHDT and YYEEEE. J gave up 10 bases and V 7 bases, and 21 bases lay outside the gene matches. The CDR3 is 17 amino acids. The CDR3 DNA is TGTGCCAGCGGCCATTTCTCACTAGCGGGGTTAGGGAACGCGCAGTATTTT. The encoded protein is CASGHFSLAGLGNAQYF.

This clonotype was recorded a few times. V is TRBV5-6 and J is TRBJ1-2, with D perhaps matching TRBD1 (5 bases). Germline V gene lookup returns CDR1 SGHDT and CDR2 YYEEEE. Between the trimmed V and J ends, which lost 0 bases and 5 bases, there was a span of 8 bases. The CDR3 consists of 13 residues. Here the CDR3 DNA reads TGTGCCAGCAGCTTGGTCGAGGGGTATGGCTACACCTTC. Its translation: CASSLVEGYGYTF.

The rearrangement joins TRBV12-3 or TRBV12-4 to TRBJ2-7, with TRBD1 matching 7 bases. V lost 6 bases and J lost 5; bases outside the gene matches: 10. CDR3 length: 14 residues. CDR3 nucleotides: TGTGCCAGCAGGCCCTTGGGACAGTCCAACGAGCAGTACTTC. This translates into CASRPLGQSNEQYF.

The chain uses TRBV5-1 and TRBJ2-6; 8 bases align to TRBD2. The V gene's germline CDR1 is SGHRS and CDR2 YFSETQ. This CDR3 has 16 residues. V gave up 4 bases and J gave up 2 bases; unmatched junction bases: 5. CDR3 DNA sequence: TGCGCCAGCAGCCCCGGGGGGGAAACTGGGGCCAACGTCCTGACTTTC. Translating it yields CASSPGGETGANVLTF. Supplemented by reference TRBV5-1 and TRBJ2-6, the full variable domain reads KAGVTQTPRYLIKTRGQQVTLSCSPISGHRSVSWYQQTPGQGLQFLFEYFSETQRNKGNFPGRFSGRQFSNSRSEMNVSTLELGDSALYLCASSPGGETGANVLTFGAGSRLTVL.

This clonotype was detected ten times or more. V and J are TRBV15 and TRBJ2-7; no clear D. This CDR3 has 14 residues. CDR1 is LNHNV, CDR2 YYDKDF, per germline (reference sequence). Trimming pared 0 bases from V and 0 bases from J, leaving 6 bases between. DNA for the CDR3: TGTGCCACCAGCAGAGACGTTATCTCCTACGAGCAGTACTTC. It specifies CATSRDVISYEQYF.

This clonotype was detected many times. The chain links TRBV6-2 or TRBV6-3 to TRBJ2-3, with TRBD2 as a possible D gene (5 bases). The CDR3 runs 12 residues. Germline-derived CDR1 and CDR2 are MNHEY and SVGEGT. V shed 6 bases and J shed 14 bases, with 18 bases lying between them. CDR3 nucleotides: TGTGCCAGCAGGACTACGAACGTCGCTGCGTATTTT. Translation: CASRTTNVAAYF.